The sequence of this TCR beta chain was determined in a study of cytomegalovirus exposure and HLA in healthy donors. Study in general: Earlier, 95 million to 120 million unique TCR beta sequences were recovered from around 180 million T cells by an analysis. Study-wide points: The study dropped some indistinguishable V segments, TRBV6-2 and TRBV6-3 among them. The number of N-insertions in an Asian-associated ancestry cluster was reportedly below the roughly 660-donor mean in a later analysis.

Of note for this clone: Its matching antigen is unknown.

The primer mix had 60 Vbeta and 13 Jbeta primers. Profiled with immunoSEQ multiplex PCR; TCRdb holds only in-frame clones, not every one. This sample contains about 77,000 clones. Germline V gene sequence: CDR1 KGHSH, CDR2 LQKENI. The trim removed 3 bases at V and 7 bases at J, leaving 2 bases unmatched. This CDR3 is 15 amino acids long. The sequencing sample was made of PBMCs. The chain links TRBV18 to TRBJ2-1; 14 nucleotides match TRBD2. The receptor comes from a middle-aged man in good health and CMV-seropositive. For the CDR3, the DNA is TGTGCCAGCTCACCGGGACTAGCGGGAGTAAATGAGCAGTTCTTC. This gives the protein CASSPGLAGVNEQFF. The variable domain in full, completed from reference TRBV18 and TRBJ2-1, reads NAGVMQNPRHLVRRRGQEARLRCSPMKGHSHVYWYRQLPEEGLKFMVYLQKENIIDESGMPKERFSAEFPKEGPSILRIQQVVRGDSAAYFCASSPGLAGVNEQFFGPGTRLTVL.